Listed below are T cell receptor beta chains from one sample, sequenced in a study of T cell responses to AZD1222 COVID-19 vaccine. Sequencing was performed with immunoSEQ multiplex PCR; in TCRdb, only in-frame clones are kept and a portion is missing. The sample lists 130,000 or so clones, approximately 86% occurring once. This material consisted of peripheral blood, taken on day 0 of AZD1222 vaccination. The receptors were sampled from an adult in good health. Each CDR3 is given without its conserved first and last residue. Fields, in order: V gene, J gene, CDR3 protein.

v_gene: TRBV7-8; j_gene: TRBJ1-5; CDR3aa: ASSLARAGMNQPQH
v_gene: TRBV2; j_gene: TRBJ1-5; CDR3aa: ASSADWNQPQH
v_gene: TRBV5-6; j_gene: TRBJ1-5; CDR3aa: ASSATGGYQPQH
v_gene: TRBV20-1; j_gene: TRBJ1-2; CDR3aa: SASTGPNGYT
v_gene: TRBV28; j_gene: TRBJ1-5; CDR3aa: ASSSPWGGYQPQH
v_gene: TRBV25-1; j_gene: TRBJ1-2; CDR3aa: ASRKGVDYGYT
v_gene: TRBV25-1; j_gene: TRBJ1-2; CDR3aa: ASSESTVPYDGYT
v_gene: TRBV6-5; j_gene: TRBJ2-1; CDR3aa: ASTPTGTSGEEQF
v_gene: TRBV19; j_gene: TRBJ2-1; CDR3aa: ASSFTATKGSYNEQF
v_gene: TRBV5-4; j_gene: TRBJ1-1; CDR3aa: ASRPDVYTEAF
v_gene: TRBV24-1; j_gene: TRBJ2-3; CDR3aa: ATSDAGFADTQY
v_gene: TRBV5-1; j_gene: TRBJ1-3; CDR3aa: ASSEVPSLGNTIY
v_gene: TRBV3-1/TRBV3-2; j_gene: TRBJ1-3; CDR3aa: ASSQELGSGNTIY
v_gene: TRBV19; j_gene: TRBJ1-5; CDR3aa: ASCKDRGQPQH
v_gene: TRBV15; j_gene: TRBJ1-2; CDR3aa: ATSRDRQGGNGYT
v_gene: TRBV28; j_gene: TRBJ1-2; CDR3aa: ASSWSDYGYT
v_gene: TRBV6-6; j_gene: TRBJ1-2; CDR3aa: ASSSGWGAGYGYT
v_gene: TRBV6-1; j_gene: TRBJ1-5; CDR3aa: ASIETTAWGSNQPQH
v_gene: TRBV10-3; j_gene: TRBJ2-7; CDR3aa: AISEADFSGRADYEQY
v_gene: TRBV3-1/TRBV3-2; j_gene: TRBJ1-3; CDR3aa: ASSPGQANTIY
v_gene: TRBV7-8; j_gene: TRBJ1-1; CDR3aa: ASSLVNRGMNTEAF
v_gene: TRBV30; j_gene: TRBJ2-7; CDR3aa: AWSDGLADEQY
v_gene: TRBV15; j_gene: TRBJ2-7; CDR3aa: ATSRDGYEQY
v_gene: TRBV29-1; j_gene: TRBJ1-3; CDR3aa: SVAYGNTIY
v_gene: TRBV7-9; j_gene: TRBJ2-1; CDR3aa: ASSFGTYNEQF
v_gene: TRBV19; j_gene: TRBJ2-6; CDR3aa: ASSISSGANVLT
v_gene: TRBV10-2; j_gene: TRBJ1-1; CDR3aa: ASRAGVNTEAF
v_gene: TRBV7-2; j_gene: TRBJ1-2; CDR3aa: ASSSQPGYNYGYT
v_gene: TRBV5-5; j_gene: TRBJ2-7; CDR3aa: ASSPAGMYEQY
v_gene: TRBV29-1; j_gene: TRBJ2-1; CDR3aa: SVSRAFISEQF
v_gene: TRBV11-3; j_gene: TRBJ2-1; CDR3aa: ASSLGTGGFWDEQF
v_gene: TRBV30; j_gene: TRBJ2-1; CDR3aa: AWRPLGTRPPYNEQF
v_gene: TRBV20-1; j_gene: TRBJ1-5; CDR3aa: SASLGSNQPQH
v_gene: TRBV7-9; j_gene: TRBJ1-4; CDR3aa: ASSPASEKLF
v_gene: TRBV7-2; j_gene: TRBJ2-1; CDR3aa: ASSLGTSGSSNEQF
v_gene: TRBV7-2; j_gene: TRBJ1-5; CDR3aa: ASSLAAGANSNQPQH
v_gene: TRBV7-3; j_gene: TRBJ2-7; CDR3aa: ASSLHGLAECYEQY
v_gene: TRBV7-2; j_gene: TRBJ1-4; CDR3aa: ASSLEGGRYEKLF
v_gene: TRBV27; j_gene: TRBJ2-5; CDR3aa: ASSLRNQETQY
v_gene: TRBV5-4; j_gene: TRBJ2-6; CDR3aa: ASSLVRGAQGSGANVLT
v_gene: TRBV7-2; j_gene: TRBJ1-4; CDR3aa: ASSLARDRGVEKLF
v_gene: TRBV11-2; j_gene: TRBJ2-7; CDR3aa: ASSFTSTGSEQY
v_gene: TRBV2; j_gene: TRBJ2-5; CDR3aa: ASSGRRTSGKTKFQETQY
v_gene: TRBV5-1; j_gene: TRBJ1-6; CDR3aa: ASSFSDGAYNSPLH
v_gene: TRBV11-3; j_gene: TRBJ2-1; CDR3aa: ASSLGQGYEQF
v_gene: TRBV7-2; j_gene: TRBJ2-3; CDR3aa: ASSLFLTGRRDTQY
v_gene: TRBV11-3; j_gene: TRBJ2-2; CDR3aa: ASSLDLTSGSTGELF